The 4 T cell receptor beta chains given below trace back to one sample, sequenced in a study of blood T cell repertoires in COVID-19. Clones were read by immunoSEQ multiplex PCR, and TCRdb kept only the in-frame ones, dropping some. The table lists approximately 270,000 clones, approximately 90% of them singletons. The sample was peripheral blood. The origin of the receptors is a woman aged 25 to 39 with COVID-19, enrolled during active disease.

The CDR3 DNA reads as TGTGCCAGCAGCTCGGGACAGAATGAAAAACTGTTTTTT. Its translation: CASSSGQNEKLFF. The rearrangement uses TRBV5-8 and TRBJ1-4; the match to TRBD1 covers 7 bases. V lost 3 bases to trimming and J lost 5 bases; unmatched junction nucleotides: 1. CDR1 SGHTS and CDR2 YDEGEE come from the germline V gene. This CDR3 is built from 13 residues.

CDR3 in DNA: TGTGCCAGCAGGGGACAGGAGGATAGGTACGAGCAGTACTTC. It is translated as CASRGQEDRYEQYF. The V call is TRBV6-5, the J call TRBJ2-7; TRBD1 matches at 8 bases. The ends lost 6 bases at V and 4 bases at J; junction bases unmatched: 8. The CDR3 runs to 14 residues. From germline, CDR1 is MNHEY and CDR2 SVGAGI.

The chain employs TRBV7-6 and TRBJ2-3; perhaps TRBD2 as D (5 bases). The V gene's germline CDR1 is SGHVS and CDR2 FNYEAQ. Trimming removed 0 bases from V and 2 bases from J, with 9 bases in between. CDR3 length: 15 residues. The CDR3 spells CASSLAPGYTDTQYF. The CDR3 DNA follows: TGTGCCAGCAGCTTAGCGCCGGGGTACACAGATACGCAGTATTTT.

This rearrangement joins TRBV5-1 to TRBJ2-1; D might be TRBD1 (6 bases). Trimming stripped 4 bases from V and 7 bases from J, with 18 bases between. The CDR3 is 15 residues long. Germline CDR1 and CDR2: SGHRS and YFSETQ. The CDR3 loop reads CASSHPGHPGNEQFF. The CDR3 DNA is TGCGCCAGCAGCCACCCGGGACACCCGGGGAATGAGCAGTTCTTC.